Following are 10 T cell receptor beta chains from one sample sequenced in a study of Graves' ophthalmopathy and Graves' hyperthyroidism. Amplified TCR beta CDR3 regions were obtained using RNA transcripts as template. An initial RT-PCR round employing HTBI primers preceded a second-round multiplex PCR. TCRdb reprocessed the multiplex PCR reads via MiXCR and lists one record per CDR3 protein. Of about 550,000 distinct CDR3 sequences in the sample, just under 40% were seen once. Sequencing input: peripheral blood or thyroid tissue (not recorded which). The source is an adult man with Graves' hyperthyroidism.

This clonotype came up once. Because the CDR3 is missing its conserved closing phenylalanine or tryptophan, this is likely a read error. V gene TRBV7-3 combines with J gene TRBJ2-6; D gene ambiguous. CDR1 and CDR2 from the germline V gene are SGHTA and FQGTGA. CDR3 size: 17 residues. V was pared by 6 bases and J by 0 bases, with 15 bases between. CDR3 nucleotides: TGTGCCAGCAGTTCGGTTAGGACGGGCTCTGGGGCCAACGTCCTGACTTCC. Its translation: CASSSVRTGSGANVLTS.

This clonotype was counted ten times or more. V is TRBV3-1 and J is TRBJ1-1; perhaps TRBD1 as D (6 bases). Germline CDR1 is LGHDT and CDR2 is YNNKEL (reference sequence). Trimming removed 3 bases at V and 0 bases at J, with 8 bases between. The CDR3 spans 14 residues. CDR3 region: CASSQGAVNTEAFF. The CDR3 DNA is TGTGCCAGCAGCCAGGGGGCGGTGAACACTGAAGCTTTCTTT.

This clonotype occurred many times. The CDR3 region is CASSQGVPQHF. In DNA, the CDR3 is TGTGCCAGCAGCCAAGGCGTGCCCCAGCATTTT. This rearrangement joins TRBV3-1 to TRBJ1-5; D remains unclear. Trimming pared 1 base from V and 9 bases from J, leaving 4 bases between. CDR3 length equals 11 residues. Germline V gene data show CDR1 as LGHDT and CDR2 as YNNKEL (reference sequence).

The V gene is TRBV7-9, the J gene TRBJ2-5; 7 bases line up with TRBD2. Germline CDR1 and CDR2: SEHNR and FQNEAQ (reference sequence). The CDR3 is made up of 14 amino acids. V was clipped by 5 bases and J by 5 bases; unmatched bases: 8. The CDR3 DNA reads as TGTGCCAGCAGCGAGGCGGGTAGCGGGGAGACCCAGTACTTC. Its translation is CASSEAGSGETQYF.

This clonotype was observed a few times. The rearrangement joins TRBV20-1 to TRBJ2-2; D is unclear. V was pared by 2 bases and J by 0 bases, with 7 bases between. CDR1 is DFQATT and CDR2 is SNEGSKA in the germline V gene (reference sequence). The CDR3 covers 14 residues. The CDR3 DNA reads TGCAGTGCTAGATGGCCACCGAACACCGGGGAGCTGTTTTTT. It encodes CSARWPPNTGELFF.

This clonotype was observed a few times. V and J are TRBV6-5 and TRBJ2-7, with 11 bases aligning to TRBD2. The CDR3 consists of 17 residues. The ends lost 0 bases at V and 0 bases at J; junction bases unmatched: 4. CDR1 MNHEY and CDR2 SVGAGI come from the germline V gene. This CDR3 reads CASSYSTSGVTSYEQYF. CDR3 sequence (DNA): TGTGCCAGCAGTTACTCGACTAGCGGGGTCACCTCCTACGAGCAGTACTTC.

This clonotype was found many times. The chain carries TRBV5-5 and TRBJ2-7; no clear D gene. The V end was cut by 0 bases, the J end by 0 bases, with 7 bases between. This CDR3 contains 14 residues. Germline-derived CDR1 and CDR2 are SGHKS and YYEKEE (reference sequence). The CDR3 nucleotides are TGTGCCAGCAGCTTGGAATGGGGCTCCTACGAGCAGTACTTC. Protein product: CASSLEWGSYEQYF.

This chain links TRBV10-3 with TRBJ2-2, with D hard to call. CDR3 size: 14 residues. Per germline, CDR1 ENHRY and CDR2 SYGVKD. V was trimmed by 4 bases and J by 4 bases, leaving 10 bases between them. The CDR3 coding sequence is TGTGCCATCAGTGGCAGGTCGGGCACCGGGGAGCTGTTTTTT. It codes for CAISGRSGTGELFF.

The table lists this clonotype with a few counts. The chain has TRBV20-1 and TRBJ2-3; 7 nucleotides line up with TRBD2. CDR3 size: 13 residues. V lost 7 bases and J lost 3; bases outside the gene matches: 7. From germline, CDR1 is DFQATT and CDR2 SNEGSKA (reference sequence). The CDR3 nucleotides read TGCAGTGGGTGGGCTAGCGGAACAGATACGCAGTATTTT. It is translated as CSGWASGTDTQYF.

This clonotype has ten or more counts. The rearrangement joins TRBV9 to TRBJ1-3; D gene ambiguous. The V gene's germline CDR1 is SGDLS and CDR2 YYNGEE. Trimming stripped 3 bases from V and 8 bases from J, with 12 bases between. There are 13 residues in the CDR3. The CDR3 DNA sequence: TGTGCCAGCAGCGCCATTCCAGGCGACACCATATATTTT. Encoded protein: CASSAIPGDTIYF.